The 23 T cell receptor beta chains listed next were all sequenced from one sample in a study of blood T cell repertoires in COVID-19. Generated by immunoSEQ multiplex PCR, the TCRdb table keeps only in-frame clones and is missing some. The table lists 230,000 or so clones, approximately 90% of them singletons, with roughly 2.3% in the top ten. Sequenced material: PBMCs or T cells enriched from blood (not recorded which). Source of these receptors: a woman between 35 and 50 years old with acute COVID-19.

The chain uses TRBV7-9 and TRBJ2-7; D unresolved. Germline V gives CDR1 SEHNR, CDR2 FQNEAQ (reference sequence). Trimming removed 5 bases at V and 0 bases at J, with 8 bases between. This CDR3 is 13 amino acids long. CDR3 DNA sequence: TGTGCCAGCAGCCACTCAGGCTCCTACGAGCAGTACTTC. Translation: CASSHSGSYEQYF.

The J gene is TRBJ2-5, the V gene TRBV19; 8 bases map to TRBD2. Germline V gene lookup returns CDR1 LNHDA and CDR2 SQIVND (reference sequence). The CDR3 sequence is 14 residues long. This CDR3 is CAAGSGTYQETQYF. The CDR3 DNA reads as TGTGCGGCAGGTAGCGGGACTTACCAAGAGACCCAGTACTTC.

The chain recombines TRBV7-9 with TRBJ1-1; D may be TRBD1 (5 bases). Germline lookup yields CDR1 SEHNR and CDR2 FQNEAQ (reference sequence). Trimming removed 7 bases at V and 2 bases at J, with 14 bases between. The CDR3 is 14 residues long. The CDR3 here is CASNLLGGNTEAFF. For the CDR3, the DNA is TGTGCCAGCAATCTATTGGGGGGTAACACTGAAGCTTTCTTT.

The V and J genes are TRBV7-2 and TRBJ2-3, with 8 positions matching TRBD2. In germline, CDR1 is SGHTA, CDR2 FQGNSA. The J segment lost 7 bases and the V segment lost 0 bases, leaving 3 bases of the junction unmatched. This CDR3 contains 14 residues. The CDR3 is CASSLASGGYTQYF. The CDR3 nucleotides read TGTGCCAGCAGCTTAGCGAGCGGGGGCTATACGCAGTATTTT.

The chain links TRBV15 to TRBJ2-2, with TRBD1 matching over 9 bases. This CDR3 contains 13 residues. The germline V gene has CDR1 LNHNV and CDR2 YYDKDF (reference sequence). The V gene end was trimmed by 8 bases and the J gene end by 7 bases; junction bases not matched to a gene: 5. The CDR3 sequence: CATRDRDVGELFF. Here the CDR3 DNA reads TGTGCCACCCGGGACAGGGACGTCGGGGAGCTGTTTTTT.

The J gene is TRBJ1-3, the V gene TRBV7-9, with D possibly TRBD1 on 6 matching bases. This CDR3 has 13 amino acids. Germline CDR1 is SEHNR and CDR2 is FQNEAQ (reference sequence). With 4 bases removed from V and 2 bases from J, the gap between germline ends came to 6 bases. CDR3 nucleotides: TGTGCCAGCAGCTCAGGGGCTGGAAACACCATATATTTT. Amino acids: CASSSGAGNTIYF.

The V gene is TRBV5-5, the J gene TRBJ2-3; the match to TRBD2 covers 13 bases. The CDR3 consists of 18 residues. Per the germline V gene, CDR1 is SGHKS and CDR2 is YYEKEE (reference sequence). Trimming removed 4 bases from V and 0 bases from J; junction bases left unmatched: 8. In nucleotides, the CDR3 is TGTGCCAGCAGCACCGGACTAGCGGGGGACCTTAGCACAGATACGCAGTATTTT. Encoded protein: CASSTGLAGDLSTDTQYF.

The chain has TRBV27 and TRBJ2-7; the D gene is possibly TRBD2 (5 bases). Germline V gene data show CDR1 as MNHEY and CDR2 as SMNVEV (reference sequence). The ends were cut back, 2 bases at V and 3 bases at J, with 14 bases in the middle. This CDR3 has 15 amino acids. CDR3 DNA: TGTGCCAGCAGTTTAAAAGCGGATCCGGTCTACGAGCAGTACGTC. This codes for CASSLKADPVYEQYV.

This clone occurred once. The chain has TRBV5-4 and TRBJ2-1; D remains unclear. V was cut by 0 bases and J by 7 bases, with 17 bases left in between. This CDR3 has 16 amino acids. From germline, CDR1 is SGHNT and CDR2 YYREEE (reference sequence). CDR3 DNA: TGTGCCAGCAGCTTGGGAAGTCTAATCGCCGATAATGAGCAGTTCTTC. Translating gives CASSLGSLIADNEQFF.

This chain joins TRBV15 and TRBJ2-1; 7 positions agree with TRBD1. Unmatched junction bases numbered 15, after V lost 1 base and J lost 0 bases. CDR1 is LNHNV and CDR2 is YYDKDF in the germline V gene (reference sequence). There are 20 residues in the CDR3. The CDR3 sequence is CATSRGGGASPRSSYNEQFF. CDR3 nucleotides: TGTGCCACCAGCAGAGGAGGGGGCGCGAGCCCCAGGAGCTCCTACAATGAGCAGTTCTTC.

The gene calls are TRBV7-2 and TRBJ2-1, with 11 bases matching TRBD2. This CDR3 is 15 amino acids long. Germline V CDR1 and CDR2: SGHTA, FQGNSA. The trim removed 5 bases at V and 7 bases at J, leaving 7 bases unmatched. Here the CDR3 reads CASSASGRSGNEQFF. The CDR3 DNA sequence: TGTGCCAGCAGCGCTAGCGGGAGGTCAGGTAATGAGCAGTTCTTC.

The chain couples TRBV30 to TRBJ2-5; D is unclear. The CDR3 totals 13 residues. Germline V gene sequence: CDR1 GTSNPN, CDR2 SVGIG (reference sequence). V was pared by 0 bases and J by 2 bases, with 7 bases between. This CDR3 reads CAWSVQVQETQYF. As DNA, the CDR3 is TGTGCCTGGAGTGTACAAGTTCAAGAGACCCAGTACTTC.

This clone came up a few times. The chain has TRBV7-2 and TRBJ2-1, with TRBD1 as a possible D gene (6 bases). Trimming removed 4 bases from V and 4 bases from J, with 23 bases in between. Germline assignment: CDR1 SGHTA and CDR2 FQGNSA. This CDR3 is built from 18 residues. DNA of the CDR3: TGTGCCAGCAGCTGTGAGGTATGGAGCTGGGGGCCATACAATGAGCAGTTCTTC. Translating gives CASSCEVWSWGPYNEQFF.

The CDR3 DNA reads TGTGCCAGTACCCTGGACAGGGTGGGCAATCAGCCCCAGCATTTT. Its translation: CASTLDRVGNQPQHF. This chain connects TRBV19 to TRBJ1-5; TRBD1 agrees at 8 bases. J gave up 2 bases and V 7 bases, and 7 bases lay outside the gene matches. The CDR3 covers 15 residues. CDR1 and CDR2 (germline): LNHDA, SQIVND (reference sequence).

This clone has only one observation. V gene TRBV7-8 combines with J gene TRBJ2-7; 7 bases are a match to TRBD1. Germline loops: CDR1 SGHVS, CDR2 FQNEAQ. V lost 2 bases, J lost 2 bases, and 6 bases stayed unmatched. The CDR3 extends over 15 amino acids. The CDR3 is CASSLISGQTYEQYF. In nucleotides, the CDR3 is TGTGCCAGCAGCTTAATTTCGGGACAGACCTACGAGCAGTACTTC.

The chain employs TRBV2 and TRBJ2-3, with 10 bases that match TRBD2. The CDR3 is 15 residues long. Germline values: CDR1 SNHLY, CDR2 FYNNEI. V trimming: 11 bases; J trimming: 2 bases; junction bases outside the gene matches: 10. The CDR3, as DNA: TGTGCCGCCCGAGCGGGGGGGCCCAACACAGATACGCAGTATTTT. This gives the protein CAARAGGPNTDTQYF. Drawing the rest from reference TRBV2 and TRBJ2-3, the complete variable domain is EPEVTQTPSHQVTQMGQEVILRCVPISNHLYFYWYRQILGQKVEFLVSFYNNEISEKSEIFDDQFSVERPDGSNFTLKIRSTKLEDSAMYFCAARAGGPNTDTQYFGPGTRLTVL.

The chain recombines TRBV27 with TRBJ1-1; 7 positions match TRBD1. Trimming cost V 2 bases and J 4 bases; bases outside gene matches: 4. The germline V gene encodes CDR1 MNHEY and CDR2 SMNVEV (reference sequence). The CDR3 spans 14 residues. This chain's CDR3 is CASSLRGLATEAFF. As DNA, the CDR3 is TGTGCCAGCAGTTTAAGGGGGCTGGCCACTGAAGCTTTCTTT.

The J gene is TRBJ2-5, the V gene TRBV11-2; D ambiguous. With 1 base removed from V and 5 bases from J, the gap between germline ends came to 8 bases. Germline V gene sequence: CDR1 SGHAT, CDR2 FQNNGV. The CDR3 is made up of 13 amino acids. The DNA for the CDR3 is TGTGCCAGCAGCTTAGTCGGGTGGGAGACCCAGTACTTC. This codes for CASSLVGWETQYF.

This clone was counted a few times. The chain links TRBV6-5 to TRBJ1-2, with TRBD1 matching 7 bases. Germline CDR1 is MNHEY and CDR2 is SVGAGI. J was trimmed by 4 bases and V by 0 bases; bases with no gene match: 2. This CDR3 is 14 amino acids long. Here the CDR3 reads CASSYSGQTYGYTF. DNA for the CDR3: TGTGCCAGCAGTTACTCGGGACAGACCTATGGCTACACCTTC.

The gene calls are TRBV19 and TRBJ1-1; 8 nucleotides match TRBD1. Germline V lookup: CDR1 LNHDA, CDR2 SQIVND (reference sequence). The CDR3 length is 17 residues. Trimming took 5 bases from V and 4 from J; bases not matched to a gene: 15. CDR3 DNA sequence: TGTGCCAGTAGTGGGTTGGCGCAGGGGGCCGGAGTCACTGAAGCTTTCTTT. It codes for CASSGLAQGAGVTEAFF.

The chain uses TRBV19 and TRBJ2-7; TRBD1 aligns across 11 bases. Germline CDR1 is LNHDA and CDR2 is SQIVND (reference sequence). This CDR3 has 14 residues. V was clipped by 4 bases and J by 4 bases; unmatched bases: 3. CDR3 in amino acids: CASSRDRGNYEQYF. The CDR3 DNA is TGTGCCAGTAGTAGGGACAGGGGGAATTACGAGCAGTACTTC.

The V and J genes are TRBV12-3 or TRBV12-4 and TRBJ2-7; TRBD1 is a possible D gene (6 bases). The CDR3 covers 12 residues. Trimming cost V 6 bases and J 5 bases, with 11 bases left between them. The DNA for the CDR3 is TGTGCCAGCAGCCCACAGGGCCACGAGCAGTACTTC. Protein: CASSPQGHEQYF.

This clone appeared a single time. V and J are TRBV29-1 and TRBJ2-5, with 9 bases fitting TRBD1. Unmatched junction bases numbered 8, after V lost 4 bases and J lost 5 bases. The CDR3 covers 14 residues. Germline V gives CDR1 SQVTM, CDR2 ANQGSEA. CDR3 DNA: TGCAGCGTTGCTTACAGGGGGCGGTCGGAGACCCAGTACTTC. Translation gives CSVAYRGRSETQYF.